The rows below give T cell receptor beta chains drawn from one sample of a study of tumor-infiltrating lymphocytes in localized non-small cell lung cancer. Sequenced by immunoSEQ multiplex PCR; TCRdb stores in-frame clones only, minus some. The sample records 21,000 or so clones, around two thirds being singletons. The sequenced material came from lung tumor tissue. The receptors were gathered from a human donor with non-small cell lung cancer. The CDR3 runs from the conserved cysteine through the conserved F or W. Each record gives: J gene, D gene, V gene, clone size, CDR3 protein, CDR3 DNA. A D gene is named only where the DNA matches it firmly. Clone size is shown for a subset of rows, as once, few, many or a class of expanded clone.

J: TRBJ1-2; D: .; V: TRBV10-3; size: .; CDR3: CAISDRDGYTF; DNA: TGTGCCATCAGTGACAGGGACGGCTACACCTTC
J: TRBJ2-7; D: .; V: TRBV4-3; size: .; CDR3: CASSQEARNPSTQYF; DNA: TGCGCCAGCAGCCAAGAAGCACGGAATCCCTCGACGCAGTACTTC
J: TRBJ1-4; D: TRBD1; V: TRBV19; size: .; CDR3: CASSLLGQGNVKLFF; DNA: TGTGCCAGTAGTCTGTTGGGACAGGGGAATGTAAAACTGTTTTTT
J: TRBJ1-2; D: .; V: TRBV5-6; size: .; CDR3: CASSLGGYADYGYTF; DNA: TGTGCCAGCAGCTTGGGCGGGTATGCGGACTATGGCTACACCTTC
J: TRBJ1-5; D: .; V: TRBV7-8; size: medium-sized; CDR3: CASSLDPNQPQHF; DNA: TGTGCCAGCAGCTTAGACCCCAATCAGCCCCAGCATTTT
J: TRBJ2-2; D: .; V: TRBV16; size: once; CDR3: CASSLGAGLGELFF; DNA: TGTGCCAGCAGCCTTGGGGCAGGACTCGGGGAGCTGTTTTTT
J: TRBJ2-7; D: .; V: TRBV6-5; size: once; CDR3: CASSNGHKEFF; DNA: TGTGCCAGCAGTAATGGACACAAGGAGTTCTTC
J: TRBJ1-1; D: .; V: TRBV19; size: .; CDR3: CASSPVSNTEAFF; DNA: TGTGCCAGTAGTCCGGTTTCTAACACTGAAGCTTTCTTT
J: TRBJ1-5; D: .; V: TRBV7-2; size: .; CDR3: CASSLESRQPQHF; DNA: TGTGCCAGCAGCTTAGAGTCGCGCCAGCCCCAGCATTTT
J: TRBJ1-1; D: TRBD1; V: TRBV4-2; size: .; CDR3: CASSQGQRQGGTEAFF; DNA: TGTGCCAGCAGCCAAGGTCAGCGGCAGGGGGGCACTGAAGCTTTCTTT
J: TRBJ1-2; D: .; V: TRBV10-2; size: .; CDR3: CASSVDPKRGYTF; DNA: TGCGCCAGCAGTGTGGACCCTAAGCGGGGCTACACCTTC
J: TRBJ2-1; D: .; V: TRBV7-9; size: .; CDR3: CASSFWGANEQFF; DNA: TGTGCCAGCAGCTTTTGGGGGGCTAATGAGCAGTTCTTC
J: TRBJ1-3; D: .; V: TRBV7-2; size: .; CDR3: CASSSAVYSGNTIYF; DNA: TGTGCCAGCAGCTCCGCGGTCTACTCTGGAAACACCATATATTTT
J: TRBJ1-1; D: .; V: TRBV7-2; size: .; CDR3: CASTQSRVNTEAFF; DNA: TGTGCCAGCACCCAGTCGAGAGTGAACACTGAAGCTTTCTTT
J: TRBJ1-2; D: .; V: TRBV11-2; size: once; CDR3: CASSLMANYGYTF; DNA: TGTGCCAGCAGCTTAATGGCTAACTATGGCTACACCTTC
J: TRBJ1-2; D: TRBD1; V: TRBV4-2; size: .; CDR3: CASSQPGQGAYNYGYTF; DNA: TGTGCCAGCAGCCAACCGGGACAGGGGGCCTACAACTATGGCTACACCTTC
J: TRBJ1-5; D: .; V: TRBV30; size: .; CDR3: CAWSGGQVRQPQHF; DNA: TGTGCCTGGAGCGGGGGGCAGGTCCGTCAGCCCCAGCATTTT